What follows are 30 T cell receptor beta chains derived from one specimen sequenced in a study of blood T cell repertoires in COVID-19. Clones were read by immunoSEQ multiplex PCR, and TCRdb kept only the in-frame ones, dropping some. The profile shows 150,000 or so clones, roughly four fifths of them singletons. The specimen sequenced was peripheral blood. The origin of the receptors is a human donor in a cohort sampled during active COVID-19.

J is TRBJ2-5 and V is TRBV5-1; 9 bases line up with TRBD1. The CDR3 runs to 18 residues. Unmatched junction bases numbered 13, after V lost 3 bases and J lost 1 base. CDR1 SGHRS and CDR2 YFSETQ come from the germline V gene. This CDR3 is CASSYGQGFVPPQETQYF. In DNA form, the CDR3 reads TGCGCCAGCAGCTATGGACAGGGGTTTGTACCTCCCCAAGAGACCCAGTACTTC.

This rearrangement joins TRBV20-1 to TRBJ2-1, with D tentatively TRBD1 (7 bases). The CDR3 loop spans 11 amino acids. The germline CDR1 and CDR2 sequences are DFQATT and SNEGSKA (reference sequence). DNA of the CDR3: TGCAGGCAGGGGGGATCCGTCGAGCAGTTCTTC. Amino acid sequence: CRQGGSVEQFF.

The chain is built from TRBV27 and TRBJ2-1, with 13 bases identical to TRBD2. The CDR3 consists of 17 residues. The germline V gene has CDR1 MNHEY and CDR2 SMNVEV (reference sequence). V dropped 4 bases and J dropped 7; count of bases not matched to a gene: 10. The CDR3 nucleotides read TGTGCCAGCAGTTCCACCGGACTAGCGGGAGTGGTGAATGAGCAGTTCTTC. Amino acid sequence: CASSSTGLAGVVNEQFF.

This sequence joins TRBV5-1 and TRBJ2-2; maybe TRBD1 (7 bases). V shed 4 bases and J shed 3 bases, with 13 bases lying between them. Germline loops: CDR1 SGHRS, CDR2 YFSETQ. The CDR3 totals 15 residues. The CDR3 is CASSLQGGDTGELFF. The CDR3 region has the DNA TGCGCCAGCAGCCTTCAGGGGGGCGACACCGGGGAGCTGTTTTTT.

This clone was counted between two and nine times. This sequence joins TRBV4-2 and TRBJ1-4; perhaps TRBD1 as D (5 bases). V lost 0 bases and J lost 2, with 10 bases in between. Germline lookup yields CDR1 LGHNA and CDR2 YNFKEQ. This CDR3 has 16 amino acids. CDR3 nucleotide sequence: TGTGCCAGCAGCCAAGATTTGCAGGGCACTAATGAAAAACTGTTTTTT. This gives the protein CASSQDLQGTNEKLFF.

The rearrangement links TRBV3-1 (or the pseudogene TRBV3-2) to TRBJ1-2; 8 bases map to TRBD1. Trimming took 0 bases from V and 8 from J; bases not matched to a gene: 8. Germline CDR1 reads LGHDT; CDR2 reads YNNKEL (reference sequence). This CDR3 has 15 amino acids. CDR3 sequence (DNA): TGTGCCAGCAGCCAAGAAAGCGCAGGGGGCAGAGGCTACACCTTC. It yields the protein CASSQESAGGRGYTF.

The chain carries TRBV28 and TRBJ2-7; D might be TRBD1 (5 bases). The CDR3 loop spans 12 amino acids. Germline-derived CDR1 and CDR2 are MDHEN and SYDVKM. Trimming removed 6 bases at V and 0 bases at J, with 6 bases between. CDR3 nucleotide sequence: TGTGCCAGCAGACAGGTCTCCTACGAGCAGTACTTC. The encoded protein is CASRQVSYEQYF.

The chain employs TRBV4-2 and TRBJ2-6, with 8 bases that match TRBD2. V trimming: 0 bases; J trimming: 3 bases; junction bases outside the gene matches: 10. Germline V lookup: CDR1 LGHNA, CDR2 YNFKEQ. This CDR3 comprises 19 residues. This CDR3 is CASSQDELAAVGGANVLTF. The CDR3 DNA reads as TGTGCCAGCAGCCAAGATGAACTAGCGGCTGTCGGTGGGGCCAACGTCCTGACTTTC.

This clone has more than one count but fewer than ten. DNA of the CDR3: TGTGCCAGTAGTTTCCTTAGCGGGAGCCCCTACAATGAGCAGTTCTTC. Amino acids: CASSFLSGSPYNEQFF. This sequence joins TRBV19 and TRBJ2-1; 9 bases line up with TRBD2. Germline V CDR1 and CDR2: LNHDA, SQIVND (reference sequence). This CDR3 comprises 16 residues. V lost 5 bases, J lost 2 bases, and 7 bases stayed unmatched.

This rearrangement joins TRBV7-9 to TRBJ2-7; D is unclear. Germline-derived CDR1 and CDR2 are SEHNR and FQNEAQ (reference sequence). The CDR3 is made up of 12 amino acids. V lost 2 bases and J lost 3, with 5 bases in between. CDR3 region: CASSLHSYEQYF. CDR3 in DNA: TGTGCCAGCAGCTTACACAGCTACGAGCAGTACTTC. The full variable domain, in which reference TRBV7-9 and TRBJ2-7 provide the parts outside the CDR3, is DTGVSQNPRHKITKRGQNVTFRCDPISEHNRLYWYRQTLGQGPEFLTYFQNEAQLEKSRLLSDRFSAERPKGSFSTLEIQRTEQGDSAMYLCASSLHSYEQYFGPGTRLTVT.

The CDR3 DNA sequence: TGTGCCACCAGTAAAGGGGTGAACACTGAAGCTTTCTTT. This encodes CATSKGVNTEAFF. This chain joins TRBV24-1 and TRBJ1-1; tentatively, D is TRBD1 (5 bases). The CDR3 is made up of 13 amino acids. Per the germline V gene, CDR1 is KGHDR and CDR2 is SFDVKD. V gave up 6 bases and J gave up 0 bases, with 7 bases separating them.

The chain links TRBV3-1 (or the pseudogene TRBV3-2) to TRBJ2-2, with D possibly matching TRBD2 (6 bases). Germline CDR1 LGHDT, CDR2 YNNKEL (reference sequence). This CDR3 is built from 15 residues. Trimming stripped 2 bases from V and 7 bases from J, with 14 bases between. CDR3 in amino acids: CASSQPSRRVGELFF. DNA for the CDR3: TGTGCCAGCAGCCAACCCAGTAGGAGGGTCGGGGAGCTGTTTTTT.

The rearrangement links TRBV30 to TRBJ2-1, with D possibly matching TRBD2 (5 bases). Trimming took off 0 bases at V and 5 bases at J, with 14 bases between the two ends. Germline CDR1 and CDR2: GTSNPN and SVGIG (reference sequence). The CDR3 contains 15 residues. The CDR3 DNA reads TGTGCCTGGAGTGTACAGCGGACTGGGCACAATGAGCAGTTCTTC. Protein: CAWSVQRTGHNEQFF.

A single count supports this clone. V gene TRBV28 combines with J gene TRBJ2-2, with D possibly being TRBD2 (6 bases). Between the trimmed V and J ends, which lost 6 bases and 5 bases, there was a span of 16 bases. There are 15 residues in the CDR3. Per the germline V gene, CDR1 is MDHEN and CDR2 is SYDVKM. CDR3 protein: CASRLLVRGTGELFF. The CDR3 coding sequence is TGTGCCAGCAGACTCCTAGTTCGGGGGACCGGGGAGCTGTTTTTT.

The chain carries TRBV19 and TRBJ1-5, with 7 bases matching TRBD1. Germline V gives CDR1 LNHDA, CDR2 SQIVND (reference sequence). The CDR3 has 15 amino acids. Trimming removed 7 bases from V and 7 bases from J; junction bases left unmatched: 13. The CDR3 here is CASTWDSRPGQPQHF. CDR3 bases: TGTGCCAGTACCTGGGACAGTCGCCCCGGGCAGCCCCAGCATTTT.

This rearrangement joins TRBV6-5 to TRBJ2-1, with D maybe TRBD2 (6 bases). CDR1 and CDR2 from the germline V gene are MNHEY and SVGAGI. Deletions cut 6 bases from V and 6 bases from J, with 15 bases between. CDR3 length: 14 residues. The chain's CDR3 is CASSRDSGANEQFF. The CDR3 region has the DNA TGTGCCAGCAGCCGGGACTCCGGGGCCAATGAGCAGTTCTTC.

This sequence joins TRBV27 and TRBJ1-2; D might be TRBD1 (6 bases). The germline CDR1 and CDR2 sequences are MNHEY and SMNVEV (reference sequence). CDR3 size: 15 residues. V was cut by 3 bases and J by 6 bases, with 17 bases left in between. In DNA, the CDR3 is TGTGCCAGCAGTTTCACAAGAACAGGGTCGAATGGCTACACCTTC. This gives the protein CASSFTRTGSNGYTF.

V usage is TRBV5-1 and J usage is TRBJ1-2, with 8 bases aligning to TRBD1. Looked up from germline, CDR1 is SGHRS and CDR2 is YFSETQ. The CDR3 sequence is 14 residues long. V trimming: 0 bases; J trimming: 6 bases; junction bases outside the gene matches: 4. The DNA of the CDR3 is TGCGCCAGCAGCTTGGGGGCGACAGGGGATGGCTACACCTTC. Residues: CASSLGATGDGYTF.

The chain links TRBV7-9 to TRBJ2-5; D remains unclear. The CDR3 runs to 15 residues. Trimming removed 6 bases at V and 1 base at J, with 15 bases between. From germline, CDR1 is SEHNR and CDR2 FQNEAQ (reference sequence). The CDR3 DNA reads as TGTGCCAGCAGTTCCGGAGCAGTTCTCCAAGAGACCCAGTACTTC. Amino acids: CASSSGAVLQETQYF. The full variable domain, rest sourced from reference TRBV7-9 and TRBJ2-5, is DTGVSQNPRHKITKRGQNVTFRCDPISEHNRLYWYRQTLGQGPEFLTYFQNEAQLEKSRLLSDRFSAERPKGSFSTLEIQRTEQGDSAMYLCASSSGAVLQETQYFGPGTRLLVL.

The chain is built from TRBV18 and TRBJ2-4, with D unresolved. This CDR3 spans 14 amino acids. The germline CDR1 and CDR2 sequences are KGHSH and LQKENI. V lost 0 bases and J lost 7, with 10 bases in between. CDR3 DNA sequence: TGTGCCAGCTCACCACCGGGCCAGGCGAACATTCAGTACTTC. Protein product: CASSPPGQANIQYF.

V gene TRBV19 combines with J gene TRBJ1-5; unclear D gene. This CDR3 region has 15 residues. The V gene's germline CDR1 is LNHDA and CDR2 SQIVND (reference sequence). V was clipped by 2 bases and J by 4 bases, with 12 bases between them. The CDR3 is CASSILDGGNQPQHF. The CDR3, as DNA: TGTGCCAGTAGTATATTAGATGGAGGGAATCAGCCCCAGCATTTT.

The chain is built from TRBV21-1 and TRBJ2-7; TRBD2 is the table's D call, not checked against the DNA. TRBV21-1 is classified as a pseudogene. The length of the CDR3 is 17 residues. For the CDR3, the DNA is TGTGCCAGCAGCAGAAAGGGGACTAGCGGGAGGACTTACGAGCAGTACTTC. As protein: CASSRKGTSGRTYEQYF.

V usage is TRBV6-2 or TRBV6-3 and J usage is TRBJ1-1; tentatively, D is TRBD1 (5 bases). With 5 bases removed from V and 4 bases from J, the gap between germline ends came to 5 bases. Germline-derived CDR1 and CDR2 are MNHEY and SVGEGT. This CDR3 is 11 amino acids long. The CDR3 nucleotides read TGTGCCAGCAGTCAGGGCACTGAAGCTTTCTTT. Translated, it gives CASSQGTEAFF.

The J gene is TRBJ1-1, the V gene TRBV29-1; 7 bases agree with TRBD1. Germline V lookup: CDR1 SQVTM, CDR2 ANQGSEA. The V gene end was trimmed by 3 bases and the J gene end by 4 bases; junction bases not matched to a gene: 5. This CDR3 spans 13 amino acids. The CDR3 reads CSVERQGGTEAFF. The DNA for the CDR3 is TGCAGCGTTGAGAGGCAGGGGGGCACTGAAGCTTTCTTT.

This clone was picked up one time. The V and J genes are TRBV3-1 (or the pseudogene TRBV3-2) and TRBJ2-7, with 8 bases matching TRBD2. Germline trimming cut 0 bases from V and 7 bases from J; bases unmatched to any gene: 11. This CDR3 region has 16 residues. Germline CDR1 LGHDT, CDR2 YNNKEL (reference sequence). The CDR3 DNA follows: TGTGCCAGCAGCCAAGATTCGAGCGGGAGCTCGCGGGAGCAGTACTTC. It translates to CASSQDSSGSSREQYF.

The chain employs TRBV5-1 and TRBJ2-2; a possible D gene is TRBD1 (6 bases). V was shortened by 2 bases and J by 4 bases, with 12 bases between the two germline ends. The CDR3 extends over 15 amino acids. CDR1 is SGHRS, CDR2 YFSETQ, per germline. The CDR3 nucleotides read TGCGCCAGCAGCTTTGGCAGGGGAAGCACCGGGGAGCTGTTTTTT. Translating gives CASSFGRGSTGELFF.

V usage is TRBV11-1 and J usage is TRBJ2-3; 7 bases fit TRBD1. There are 16 residues in the CDR3. CDR1 is SGHAT and CDR2 is FQDESV in the germline V gene (reference sequence). Trimming cost V 6 bases and J 2 bases; bases outside gene matches: 11. The DNA for the CDR3 is TGTGCCAGCAGTTTCCCCCGGGACAGTTACACAGATACGCAGTATTTT. Translation gives CASSFPRDSYTDTQYF.

This sequence joins TRBV19 and TRBJ1-3; no definite D call. Germline V lookup: CDR1 LNHDA, CDR2 SQIVND (reference sequence). V shed 6 bases and J shed 0 bases, with 9 bases lying between them. CDR3 length: 14 residues. The CDR3: CASRVQSSGNTIYF. In DNA, the CDR3 is TGTGCCAGTAGGGTACAGTCCTCTGGAAACACCATATATTTT. The whole variable domain, remainder taken from reference TRBV19 and TRBJ1-3, is DGGITQSPKYLFRKEGQNVTLSCEQNLNHDAMYWYRQDPGQGLRLIYYSQIVNDFQKGDIAEGYSVSREKKESFPLTVTSAQKNPTAFYLCASRVQSSGNTIYFGEGSWLTVV.

V gene TRBV14 combines with J gene TRBJ2-1; 7 nucleotides align to TRBD1. In germline, CDR1 is SGHDN, CDR2 FVKESK. There are 14 residues in the CDR3. V was pared by 4 bases and J by 4 bases, with 4 bases of the junction left unmatched. CDR3 sequence reads: CASSRTGQYNEQFF. The CDR3 DNA follows: TGTGCCAGCAGCCGGACAGGCCAGTACAATGAGCAGTTCTTC.

The chain couples TRBV19 to TRBJ1-5; D is possibly TRBD1 (5 bases). CDR3 size: 14 residues. Germline V lookup: CDR1 LNHDA, CDR2 SQIVND (reference sequence). Deletions cut 5 bases from V and 5 bases from J, with 13 bases between. This CDR3 is CASSRLGGDQPQHF. The CDR3 nucleotides are TGTGCCAGTAGTCGGCTGGGAGGGGATCAGCCCCAGCATTTT.